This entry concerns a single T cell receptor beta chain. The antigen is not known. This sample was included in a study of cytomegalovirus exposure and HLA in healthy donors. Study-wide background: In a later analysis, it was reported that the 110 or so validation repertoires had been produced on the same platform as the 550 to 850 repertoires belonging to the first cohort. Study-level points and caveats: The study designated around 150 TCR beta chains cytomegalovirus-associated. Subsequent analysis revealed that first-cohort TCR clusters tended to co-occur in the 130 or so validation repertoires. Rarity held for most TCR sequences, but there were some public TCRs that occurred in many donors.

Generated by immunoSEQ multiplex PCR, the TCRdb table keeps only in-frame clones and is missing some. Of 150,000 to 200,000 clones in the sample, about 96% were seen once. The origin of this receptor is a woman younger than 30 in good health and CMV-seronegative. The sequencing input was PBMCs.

CDR3 residues: CASSELQTLGYGYTF. The CDR3, as DNA: TGTGCCAGCAGTGAGTTACAGACCTTGGGCTATGGCTACACCTTC. The gene calls are TRBV6-1 and TRBJ1-2; D is undetermined. Trimming pared 3 bases from V and 4 bases from J, leaving 15 bases between. The CDR3 length is 15 residues. Germline V gene sequence: CDR1 MNHNS, CDR2 SASEGT.